Given below is one TCR beta chain in context. The antigen is not known. These data are taken from a study of cytomegalovirus exposure and HLA in healthy donors. Study overall: Researchers found that about 84% of over 350 genotyped donors fell within the Caucasian-associated ancestry cluster. Study outcomes and limitations: The study listed around 150 cytomegalovirus-associated TCR beta chains. DRB1 showed the most TCR associations and HLA-C the fewest in a later analysis, as rates varied by HLA locus.

PCR used 60 Vbeta primers and 13 Jbeta primers. Profiling relied on immunoSEQ multiplex PCR, and the TCRdb table lists in-frame clones only, not all of them. The top ten hold around 1.4% of the sample, which has about 180,000 clones, approximately 84% seen once. This receptor was identified in a girl under 18 in good health and CMV-seropositive. Material: PBMCs.

The DNA of the CDR3 is TGTGCCATCAGTCTAAATCTAGCGGGAGGTCCCGAGCAGTACTTC. Its protein is CAISLNLAGGPEQYF. The chain recombines TRBV10-3 with TRBJ2-7; 11 bases agree with TRBD2. This CDR3 is built from 15 residues. Germline CDR1 is ENHRY and CDR2 is SYGVKD. J was trimmed by 6 bases and V by 5 bases; bases with no gene match: 9.